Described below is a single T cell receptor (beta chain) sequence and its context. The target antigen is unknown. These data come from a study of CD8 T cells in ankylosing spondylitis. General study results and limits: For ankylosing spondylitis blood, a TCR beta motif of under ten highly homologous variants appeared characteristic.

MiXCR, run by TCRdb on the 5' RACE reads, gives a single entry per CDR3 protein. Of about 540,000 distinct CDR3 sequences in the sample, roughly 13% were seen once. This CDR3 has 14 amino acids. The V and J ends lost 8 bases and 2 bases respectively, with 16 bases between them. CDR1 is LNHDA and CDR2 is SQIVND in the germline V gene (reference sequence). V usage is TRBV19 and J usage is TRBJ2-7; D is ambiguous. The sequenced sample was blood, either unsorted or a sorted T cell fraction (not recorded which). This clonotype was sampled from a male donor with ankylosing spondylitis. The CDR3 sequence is CASHDTGFPYEQYF. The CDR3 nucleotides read TGTGCCAGTCACGACACTGGATTCCCCTACGAGCAGTACTTC. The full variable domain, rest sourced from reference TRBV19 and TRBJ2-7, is DGGITQSPKYLFRKEGQNVTLSCEQNLNHDAMYWYRQDPGQGLRLIYYSQIVNDFQKGDIAEGYSVSREKKESFPLTVTSAQKNPTAFYLCASHDTGFPYEQYFGPGTRLTVT.